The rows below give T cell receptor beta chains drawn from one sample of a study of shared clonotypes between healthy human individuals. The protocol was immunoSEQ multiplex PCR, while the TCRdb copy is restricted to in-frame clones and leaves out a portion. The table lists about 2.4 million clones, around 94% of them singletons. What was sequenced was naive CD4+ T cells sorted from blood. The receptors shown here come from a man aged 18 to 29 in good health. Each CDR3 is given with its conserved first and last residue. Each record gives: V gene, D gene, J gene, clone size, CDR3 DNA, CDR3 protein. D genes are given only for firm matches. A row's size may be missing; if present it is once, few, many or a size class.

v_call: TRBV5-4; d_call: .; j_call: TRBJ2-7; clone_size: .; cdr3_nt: TGTGCCAGCAGCTTGGGGACGGGGGCCGTTACCTACGAGCAGTACTTC; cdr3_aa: CASSLGTGAVTYEQYF
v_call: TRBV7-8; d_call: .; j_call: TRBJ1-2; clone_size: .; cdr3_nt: TGTGCCGTACGACAATTGCAGGGCCATGGCTACACCTTC; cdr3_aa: CAVRQLQGHGYTF
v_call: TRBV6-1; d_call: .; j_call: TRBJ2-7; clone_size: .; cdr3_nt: TGTGCCAGCAGCGTAGGGGGGGTTTCCTACGAGCAGTACTTC; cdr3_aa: CASSVGGVSYEQYF
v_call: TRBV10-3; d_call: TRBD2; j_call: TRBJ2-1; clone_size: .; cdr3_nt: TGTGCCATCAGTGGGGGTTCTAGCGGATACAATGAGCAGTTCTTC; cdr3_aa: CAISGGSSGYNEQFF
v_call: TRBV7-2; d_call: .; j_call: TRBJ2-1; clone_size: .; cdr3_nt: TGTGCCAGCAGCTTAAGGGCAGGGATCGACCCCTACAATGAGCAGTTCTTC; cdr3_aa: CASSLRAGIDPYNEQFF
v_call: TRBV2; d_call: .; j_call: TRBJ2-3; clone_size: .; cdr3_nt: TGTGCCAGCAGTTTAAGGGAGACGAGCACAGATACGCAGTATTTT; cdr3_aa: CASSLRETSTDTQYF
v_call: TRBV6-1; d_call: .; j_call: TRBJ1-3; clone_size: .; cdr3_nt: TGTGCCAGCAGTGAAATCGTAGGGATGGGGTCTGGAAACACCATATATTTT; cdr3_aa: CASSEIVGMGSGNTIYF
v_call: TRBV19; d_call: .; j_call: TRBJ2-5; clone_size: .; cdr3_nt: TGTGCCAGTAGTCTAGGAGGAAGCGGAGAGACCCAGTACTTC; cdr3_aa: CASSLGGSGETQYF
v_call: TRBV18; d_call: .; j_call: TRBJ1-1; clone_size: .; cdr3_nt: TGTGCCAGCTCGCAATCGAGGCAGGCTGAAGCTTTCTTT; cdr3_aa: CASSQSRQAEAFF
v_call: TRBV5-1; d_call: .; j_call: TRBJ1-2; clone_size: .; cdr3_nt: TGCGCCAGCAGCTTGGGCCGGGACTACTATGGCTACACCTTC; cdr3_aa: CASSLGRDYYGYTF
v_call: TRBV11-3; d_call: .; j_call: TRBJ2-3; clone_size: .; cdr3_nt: TGTGCCAGCATCGAGACAGACACAGATACGCAGTATTTT; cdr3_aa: CASIETDTDTQYF
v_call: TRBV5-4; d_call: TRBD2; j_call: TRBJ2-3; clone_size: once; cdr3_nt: TGTGCCAGCAGCTTGGGCCAGCGGGAGGACACAGATACGCAGTATTTT; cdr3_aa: CASSLGQREDTDTQYF
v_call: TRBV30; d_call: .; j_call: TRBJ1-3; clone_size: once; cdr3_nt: TGTGCCTGGGCAAGGTCCTCTGGAAACACCATATATTTT; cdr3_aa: CAWARSSGNTIYF
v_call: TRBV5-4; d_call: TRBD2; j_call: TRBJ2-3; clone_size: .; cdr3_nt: TGTGCCAGCAGCTTGAAAAGAGCGGGAGGGCCAGGAGATACGCAGTATTTT; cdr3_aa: CASSLKRAGGPGDTQYF
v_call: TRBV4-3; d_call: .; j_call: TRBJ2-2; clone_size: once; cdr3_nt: TGCGCCAGCAGCCGGAATAGCGACACCGGGGAGCTGTTTTTT; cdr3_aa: CASSRNSDTGELFF
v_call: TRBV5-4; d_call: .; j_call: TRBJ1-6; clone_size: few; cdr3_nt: TGTGCCAGCAGCTTGGAATCGGTTTCACCCCTCCACTTT; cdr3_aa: CASSLESVSPLHF
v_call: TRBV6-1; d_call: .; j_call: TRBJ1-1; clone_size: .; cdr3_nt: TGTGCCCTACAGGGTGGCGCGAACACTGAAGCTTTCTTT; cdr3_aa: CALQGGANTEAFF
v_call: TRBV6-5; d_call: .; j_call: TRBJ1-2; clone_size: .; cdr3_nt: TGTGCCAGCAGTTTTACCTCGACGTCCTATGGCTACACCTTC; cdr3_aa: CASSFTSTSYGYTF
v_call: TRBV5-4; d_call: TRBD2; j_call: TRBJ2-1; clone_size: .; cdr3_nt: TGTGCCAGCACCTCCCAAGGGGCGGGAGGTACCTACAATGAGCAGTTCTTC; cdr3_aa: CASTSQGAGGTYNEQFF
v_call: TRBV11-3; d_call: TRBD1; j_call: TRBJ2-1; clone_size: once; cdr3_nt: TGTGCCAGCAGCCCGGGACAGGGTGGGAATAATGAGCAGTTCTTC; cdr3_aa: CASSPGQGGNNEQFF
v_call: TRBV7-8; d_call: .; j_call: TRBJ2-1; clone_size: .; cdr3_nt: TGTGCCAGCAGCTTAGGGGTTTTCGGCAGCAACTACAATGAGCAGTTCTTC; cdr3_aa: CASSLGVFGSNYNEQFF
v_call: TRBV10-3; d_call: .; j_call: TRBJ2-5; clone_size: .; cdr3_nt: TGTGCCATCAGTGCCCAGACTGCGGCGGGTGAGACCCAGTACTTC; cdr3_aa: CAISAQTAAGETQYF
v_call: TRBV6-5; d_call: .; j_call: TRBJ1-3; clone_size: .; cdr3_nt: TGTGCCAGCAGTTACTCGTCAGGGATTACTGGAAACACCATATATTTT; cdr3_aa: CASSYSSGITGNTIYF
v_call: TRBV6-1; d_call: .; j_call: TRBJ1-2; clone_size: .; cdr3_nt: TGTGCCAGCAGTGCGGCGGGACACTATGGCTACACCTTC; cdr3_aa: CASSAAGHYGYTF
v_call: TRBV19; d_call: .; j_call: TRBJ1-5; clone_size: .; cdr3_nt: TGTGCCAGTAGTAACCCCGATTTGGGCAATCAGCCCCAGCATTTT; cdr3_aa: CASSNPDLGNQPQHF
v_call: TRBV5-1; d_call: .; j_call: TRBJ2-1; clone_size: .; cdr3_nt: TGCGCCAGCAGCTTGGGGGGGCTTTACAATGAGCAGTTCTTC; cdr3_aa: CASSLGGLYNEQFF
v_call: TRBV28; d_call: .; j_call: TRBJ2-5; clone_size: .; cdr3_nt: TGTGCCAGCAGCGGACCTAACTCCTTGGAGACCCAGTACTTC; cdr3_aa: CASSGPNSLETQYF
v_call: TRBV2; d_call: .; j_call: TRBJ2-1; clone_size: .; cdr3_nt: TGTGCCAGGGGTGGGTCGAGCTCCTACAATGAGCAGTTCTTC; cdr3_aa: CARGGSSSYNEQFF
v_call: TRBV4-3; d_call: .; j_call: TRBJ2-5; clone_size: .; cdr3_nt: TGCGCCAGCAGCCACCCCCTTAAATCCCCAGAGACCCAGTACTTC; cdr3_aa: CASSHPLKSPETQYF
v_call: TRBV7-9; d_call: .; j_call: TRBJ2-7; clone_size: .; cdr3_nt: TGTGCCAGCAGCTTAAAGGGCGCGGACGAGCAGTACTTC; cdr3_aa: CASSLKGADEQYF
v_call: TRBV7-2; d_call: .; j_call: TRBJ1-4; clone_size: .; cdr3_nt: TGTGCCAGCAGCTTCCGGCTCGGAGGGGGTGAAAAACTGTTTTTT; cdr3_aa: CASSFRLGGGEKLFF
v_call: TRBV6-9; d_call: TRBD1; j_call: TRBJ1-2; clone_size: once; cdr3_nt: TGTGCCAGCAGGACAGGGCCCTATGGCTACACCTTC; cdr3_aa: CASRTGPYGYTF
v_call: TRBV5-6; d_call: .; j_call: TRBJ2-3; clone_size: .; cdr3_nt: TGTGCCAGCAGCTTGGTCGGCAGGTACACAGATACGCAGTATTTT; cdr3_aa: CASSLVGRYTDTQYF
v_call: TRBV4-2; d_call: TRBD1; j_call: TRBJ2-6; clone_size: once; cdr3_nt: TGTGCCAGCAGCCGACAGGGGGCTGGGGCCAACGTCCTGACTTTC; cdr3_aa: CASSRQGAGANVLTF
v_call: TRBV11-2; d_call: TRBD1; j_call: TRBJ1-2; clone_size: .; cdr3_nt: TGTGCCAGCAGCTCACAGGGGAGGAATGGCTACACCTTC; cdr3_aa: CASSSQGRNGYTF
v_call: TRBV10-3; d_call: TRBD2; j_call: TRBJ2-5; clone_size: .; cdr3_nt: TGTGCCATAAGCGGGGGGGTCGAAGAGACCCAGTACTTC; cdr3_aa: CAISGGVEETQYF
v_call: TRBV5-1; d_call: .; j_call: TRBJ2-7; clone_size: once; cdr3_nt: TGCGCCAGCAGCCAAGGGACGCGCGAGCAGTACTTC; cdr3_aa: CASSQGTREQYF
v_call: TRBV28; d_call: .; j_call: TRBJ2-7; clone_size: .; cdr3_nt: TGTGCCAGCAGTGAGAGGGGGATTAGCTCCTACGAGCAGTACTTC; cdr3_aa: CASSERGISSYEQYF
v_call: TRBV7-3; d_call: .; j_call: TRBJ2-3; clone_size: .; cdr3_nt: TGTGCCAGCAGCGTAGGTGGGACGGGAGACTCTAGCACAGATACGCAGTATTTT; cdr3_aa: CASSVGGTGDSSTDTQYF
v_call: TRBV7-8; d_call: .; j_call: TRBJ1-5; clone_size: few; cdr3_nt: TGTGCCAGCAGCTTAGATAACGTCAATCAGCCCCAGCATTTT; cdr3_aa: CASSLDNVNQPQHF
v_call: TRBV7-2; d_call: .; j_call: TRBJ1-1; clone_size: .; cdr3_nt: TGTGCCAGCAGCCCTGGGACGGTGAACACTGAAGCTTTCTTT; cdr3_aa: CASSPGTVNTEAFF
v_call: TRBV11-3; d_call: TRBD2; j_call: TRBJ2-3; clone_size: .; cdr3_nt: TGTGCCAGCAGCTTAGGAGTTACTAGCGATTGGGGGGGCACAGATACGCAGTATTTT; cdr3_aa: CASSLGVTSDWGGTDTQYF
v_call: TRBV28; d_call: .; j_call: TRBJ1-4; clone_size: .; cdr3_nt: TGTGCCAGCATTAAGGGCGGTAATGAAAAACTGTTTTTT; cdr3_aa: CASIKGGNEKLFF
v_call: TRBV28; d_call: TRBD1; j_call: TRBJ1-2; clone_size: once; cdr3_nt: TGTGCCAGCAGACGATCCGGGACAGGGGGCTTTGCTAACTATGGCTACACCTTC; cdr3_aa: CASRRSGTGGFANYGYTF
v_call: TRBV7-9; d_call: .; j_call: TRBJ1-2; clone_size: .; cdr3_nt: TGTGCCAGCACCTCTACCGCTCAGGGCTATGGCTACACCTTC; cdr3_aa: CASTSTAQGYGYTF
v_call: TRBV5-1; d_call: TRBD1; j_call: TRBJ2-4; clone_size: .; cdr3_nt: TGCGCCAGCAGCTTGGACGGGACAGCGAAAAACATTCAGTACTTC; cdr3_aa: CASSLDGTAKNIQYF
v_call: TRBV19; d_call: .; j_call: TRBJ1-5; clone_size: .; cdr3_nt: TGTGCCAGTACCAAAGGGGCGGGTGTGGGTAATCAGCCCCAGCATTTT; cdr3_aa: CASTKGAGVGNQPQHF
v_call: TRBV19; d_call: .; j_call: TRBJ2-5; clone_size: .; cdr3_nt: TGTGCCAGTAGTATAGATAGGAAAGAGACCCAGTACTTC; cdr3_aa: CASSIDRKETQYF
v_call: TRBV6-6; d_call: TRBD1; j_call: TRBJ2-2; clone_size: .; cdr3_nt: TGTGCCAGCATAGACAGGGTTGCCAACACCGGGGAGCTGTTTTTT; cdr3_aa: CASIDRVANTGELFF
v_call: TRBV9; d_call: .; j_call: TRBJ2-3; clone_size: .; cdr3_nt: TGTGCCAGCAGCGTAGGCGCCTCTGCCGCGGGTACGCAGTATTTT; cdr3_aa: CASSVGASAAGTQYF
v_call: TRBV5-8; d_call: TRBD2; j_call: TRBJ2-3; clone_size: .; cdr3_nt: TGTGCCAGCAGCCGGGGGAGCGGGAGTTATACGCAGTATTTT; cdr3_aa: CASSRGSGSYTQYF
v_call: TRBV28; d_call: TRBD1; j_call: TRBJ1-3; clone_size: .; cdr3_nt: TGTGCCAGCAGTCGGACAGGGGGAAACACCATATATTTT; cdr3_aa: CASSRTGGNTIYF
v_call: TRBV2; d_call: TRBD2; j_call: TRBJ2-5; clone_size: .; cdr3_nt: TGTGCCAGCACCCTAGAGGGAGGGTTTGAGACCCAGTACTTC; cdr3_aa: CASTLEGGFETQYF
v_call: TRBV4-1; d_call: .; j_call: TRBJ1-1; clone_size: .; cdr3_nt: TGCGCCAGCAGCCCGTCGGAGGGTAGGCATATCGAGGCTTTCTTT; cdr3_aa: CASSPSEGRHIEAFF
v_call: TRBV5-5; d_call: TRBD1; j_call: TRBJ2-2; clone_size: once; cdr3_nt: TGTGCCAGCAGCTTGGGACAGGGTTGGACCGGGGAGCTGTTTTTT; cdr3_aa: CASSLGQGWTGELFF
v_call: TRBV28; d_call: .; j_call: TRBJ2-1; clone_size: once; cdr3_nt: TGTGCCAGCAGTTCCGCTCGGCCCCTCGGGGCGGATGAGCAGTTCTTC; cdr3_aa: CASSSARPLGADEQFF
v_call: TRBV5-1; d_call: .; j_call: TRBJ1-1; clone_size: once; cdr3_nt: TGCGCCAGCAGCTTGGTCCAGGGCGGCACTGAAGCTTTCTTT; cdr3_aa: CASSLVQGGTEAFF